This TCR beta chain was profiled in a study of T-cell memory formation after mild COVID-19. Many counts were recorded for this clonotype. Its specificity is unknown. TCRdb reprocessed the 5' RACE reads via MiXCR and lists one record per CDR3 protein. This table holds roughly 220,000 distinct CDR3 sequences, around 8.8% found once. The ends lost 4 bases at V and 3 bases at J; junction bases unmatched: 4. The CDR3 has 14 amino acids. Study-wide results and caveats: Balance between CD4 and CD8 was seen in clones contracting day 15 to 85, and a CD4+ lean was seen in later expanders. For contracting clones, CD4+ ones sat mainly in CM and EM, CD8+ in EMRA. Pre-infection memory harbored some responding clones, suggesting cross-reactive memory joined.

What was sequenced was PBMCs or a T cell subset sorted from them (not recorded which). The chain has TRBV12-3 or TRBV12-4 and TRBJ2-7, with 9 bases that match TRBD1. This sequence was found in a man younger than 35 who had mild COVID-19 (a few samples of this study predate the infection). Cell type and time point are not known. This CDR3 is CASSSGTGIYEQYF. For the CDR3, the DNA is TGTGCCAGCAGTTCGGGGACAGGGATCTACGAGCAGTACTTC.